A selection of T cell receptor beta chains follows, all from one sample in a study of CD8+ T cells in alopecia areata. The method was immunoSEQ multiplex PCR; TCRdb's version includes in-frame clones alone and lacks a portion of them. This sample has 180,000 or so clones, with over 45% found just once. Source: CD4+ T cells sorted from blood, taken at week 24, from a patient treated with tofacitinib. These TCRs come from a human donor with alopecia areata. The CDR3 runs from the conserved cysteine through the conserved F or W. A D gene is named only where the DNA matches it firmly. Rows give clone size only sometimes, using once, few, many, or a class for an expanded clone.

D,J,size,V,CDR3,DNA
TRBD1,TRBJ2-1,-,TRBV19,CASSLSGGDEQFF,TGTGCCAGTAGCCTTTCAGGGGGCGATGAGCAGTTCTTC
-,TRBJ1-2,few,TRBV5-1,CASSETANYGYTF,TGCGCCAGCAGCGAGACAGCTAACTATGGCTACACCTTC
-,TRBJ2-7,few,TRBV14,CASSQNYEQYF,TGTGCCAGCAGCCAAAACTACGAGCAGTACTTC
-,TRBJ2-3,few,TRBV15,CATSRPTSDTQYF,TGTGCCACCAGCAGACCTACATCAGATACGCAGTATTTT
-,TRBJ2-7,few,TRBV7-2,CASSLTDGSYEQYF,TGTGCCAGCAGCTTAACGGACGGCTCCTACGAGCAGTACTTC
-,TRBJ2-5,-,TRBV30,CAWSVGPWGETQYF,TGTGCCTGGAGTGTAGGGCCTTGGGGAGAGACCCAGTACTTC
-,TRBJ1-1,once,TRBV27,CASSPLDSLDTEAFF,TGTGCCAGCAGTCCGCTGGACAGTTTGGACACTGAAGCTTTCTTT
-,TRBJ2-6,-,TRBV7-2,CASSQTALGANVLTF,TGTGCCAGCAGCCAGACGGCGTTGGGGGCCAACGTCCTGACTTTC
TRBD2,TRBJ2-3,few,TRBV2,CASKAGVDTQYF,TGTGCCAGCAAAGCGGGAGTAGATACGCAGTATTTT
-,TRBJ2-3,once,TRBV29-1,CSVLTGTGYSTDTQYF,TGCAGCGTACTCACCGGGACCGGTTATAGCACAGATACGCAGTATTTT
TRBD2,TRBJ2-3,-,TRBV27,CASRISGSPTDTQYF,TGTGCCAGCCGAATAAGCGGGAGTCCCACAGATACGCAGTATTTT
-,TRBJ2-1,-,TRBV6-6,CASGAEIYNEQFF,TGTGCCAGCGGGGCGGAGATTTACAATGAGCAGTTCTTC
TRBD1,TRBJ2-3,few,TRBV5-5,CASSPRDRNTDTQYF,TGTGCCAGCAGCCCCCGGGACAGAAACACAGATACGCAGTATTTT
-,TRBJ1-1,few,TRBV10-3,CATGRGGDTEAFF,TGTGCCACGGGCAGGGGAGGGGACACTGAAGCTTTCTTT
-,TRBJ2-5,-,TRBV9,CASSVDWGRWETQYF,TGTGCCAGCAGCGTAGACTGGGGGCGATGGGAGACCCAGTACTTC
-,TRBJ2-5,few,TRBV9,CASGGGRGQETQYF,TGTGCCAGCGGCGGGGGCAGGGGGCAAGAGACCCAGTACTTC
TRBD1,TRBJ2-2,-,TRBV2,CASIRTGTGNTGELFF,TGTGCCAGCATAAGAACCGGGACAGGGAACACCGGGGAGCTGTTTTTT
-,TRBJ2-3,few,TRBV25-1,CASSEFVLASSTDTQYF,TGTGCCAGCAGTGAATTTGTGCTAGCGTCTAGCACAGATACGCAGTATTTT
TRBD2,TRBJ2-1,-,TRBV19,CASSIAGGSYNEQFF,TGTGCCAGTAGTATCGCGGGAGGCTCCTACAATGAGCAGTTCTTC
-,TRBJ1-1,-,TRBV2,CASSERLF,TGTGCCAGCAGTGAAAGGCTGTTT
-,TRBJ1-1,few,TRBV5-1,CASSLDRVRTEAFF,TGCGCCAGCAGCTTGGACAGGGTGAGGACTGAAGCTTTCTTT
TRBD2,TRBJ2-2,-,TRBV7-2,CASSSRVAGDTGELFF,TGTGCCAGCAGCTCACGAGTGGCGGGAGATACCGGGGAGCTGTTTTTT
TRBD1,TRBJ1-1,-,TRBV5-4,CASSLGTGANTEAFF,TGTGCCAGCAGCTTGGGGACAGGGGCGAACACTGAAGCTTTCTTT
TRBD1,TRBJ1-5,few,TRBV28,CASRSTGGRGNQPQHF,TGTGCCAGCAGGTCGACAGGGGGCCGGGGTAATCAGCCCCAGCATTTT
-,TRBJ2-3,once,TRBV2,CASSESLAGDTQYF,TGTGCCAGCAGTGAATCACTTGCCGGAGATACGCAGTATTTT
TRBD1,TRBJ1-2,few,TRBV30,CAWSAGTGGYGYTF,TGTGCCTGGAGTGCCGGGACAGGAGGCTATGGCTACACCTTC
-,TRBJ1-1,-,TRBV5-1,CASSPRGETEAFF,TGCGCCAGCAGTCCGCGGGGGGAGACTGAAGCTTTCTTT
TRBD1,TRBJ1-1,-,TRBV10-3,CAISARTGENTEAFF,TGTGCCATCAGCGCTAGGACAGGGGAGAACACTGAAGCTTTCTTT
TRBD2,TRBJ2-7,few,TRBV28,CASSRSGGSYEQYF,TGTGCCAGCAGCCGTAGCGGGGGAAGTTACGAGCAGTACTTC